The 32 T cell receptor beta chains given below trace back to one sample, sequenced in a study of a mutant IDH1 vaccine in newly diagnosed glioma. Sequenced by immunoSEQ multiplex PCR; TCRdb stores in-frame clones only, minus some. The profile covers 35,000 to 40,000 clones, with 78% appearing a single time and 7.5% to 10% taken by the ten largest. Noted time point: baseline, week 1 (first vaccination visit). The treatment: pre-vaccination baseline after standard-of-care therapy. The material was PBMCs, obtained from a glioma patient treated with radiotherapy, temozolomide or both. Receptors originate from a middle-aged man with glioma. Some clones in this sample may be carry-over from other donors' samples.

In nucleotides, the CDR3 is TGCGCCAGCAGCTCGGAGGGGACCCAGTACTTC. Protein product: CASSSEGTQYF. The rearrangement links TRBV5-1 to TRBJ2-5; maybe TRBD2 (6 bases). Per germline, CDR1 SGHRS and CDR2 YFSETQ. Trimming stripped 3 bases from V and 7 bases from J, with 7 bases between. CDR3 length: 11 amino acids.

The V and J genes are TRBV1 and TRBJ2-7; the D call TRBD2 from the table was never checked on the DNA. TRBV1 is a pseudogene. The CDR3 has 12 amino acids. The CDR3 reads CTSGGATYEQYF. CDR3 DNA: TGCACCTCGGGGGGGGCCACCTACGAGCAGTACTTC.

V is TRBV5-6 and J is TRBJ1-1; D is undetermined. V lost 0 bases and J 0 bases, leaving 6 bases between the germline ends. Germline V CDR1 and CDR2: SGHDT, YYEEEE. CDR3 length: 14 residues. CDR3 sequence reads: CASSLVPMNTEAFF. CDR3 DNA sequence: TGTGCCAGCAGCTTGGTACCGATGAACACTGAAGCTTTCTTT.

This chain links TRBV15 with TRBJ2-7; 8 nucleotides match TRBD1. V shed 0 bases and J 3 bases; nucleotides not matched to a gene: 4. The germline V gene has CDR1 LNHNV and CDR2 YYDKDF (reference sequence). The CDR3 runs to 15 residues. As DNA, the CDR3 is TGTGCCACCAGCAGAGATTTACAGGGGGACTACGAGCAGTACTTC. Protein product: CATSRDLQGDYEQYF.

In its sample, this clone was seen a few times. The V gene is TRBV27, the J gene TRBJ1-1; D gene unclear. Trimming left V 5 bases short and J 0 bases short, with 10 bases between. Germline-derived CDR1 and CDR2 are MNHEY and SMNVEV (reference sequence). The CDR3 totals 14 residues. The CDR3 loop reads CASSNGRVNTEAFF. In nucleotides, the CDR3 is TGTGCCAGCAGTAACGGACGGGTGAACACTGAAGCTTTCTTT.

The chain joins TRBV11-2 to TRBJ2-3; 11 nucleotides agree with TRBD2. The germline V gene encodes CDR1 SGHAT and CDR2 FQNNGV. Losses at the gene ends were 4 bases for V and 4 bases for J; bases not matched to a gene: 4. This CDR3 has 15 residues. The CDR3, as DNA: TGTGCCAGCAGCTCCCGACTAGCGGGGCCAGATACGCAGTATTTT. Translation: CASSSRLAGPDTQYF.

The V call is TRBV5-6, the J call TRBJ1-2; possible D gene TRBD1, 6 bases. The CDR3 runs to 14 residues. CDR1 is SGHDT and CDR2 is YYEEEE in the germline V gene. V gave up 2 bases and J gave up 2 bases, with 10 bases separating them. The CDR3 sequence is CASSLDGTNYGYTF. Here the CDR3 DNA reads TGTGCCAGCAGCTTAGACGGGACAAACTATGGCTACACCTTC.

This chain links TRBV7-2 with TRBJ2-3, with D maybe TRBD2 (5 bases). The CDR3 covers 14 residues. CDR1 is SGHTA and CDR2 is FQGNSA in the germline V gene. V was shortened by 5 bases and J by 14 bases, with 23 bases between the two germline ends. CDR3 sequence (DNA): TGTGCCAGCAGCGCTCACGAGGACTCCCCCACAAGGTATTTT. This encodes CASSAHEDSPTRYF.

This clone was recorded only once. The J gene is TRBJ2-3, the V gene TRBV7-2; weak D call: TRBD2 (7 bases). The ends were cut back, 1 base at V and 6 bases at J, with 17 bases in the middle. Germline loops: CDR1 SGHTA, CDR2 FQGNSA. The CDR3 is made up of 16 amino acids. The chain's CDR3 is CASSLVGGGAGDTQYF. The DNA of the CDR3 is TGTGCCAGCAGCTTAGTTGGTGGGGGGGCCGGGGATACGCAGTATTTT.

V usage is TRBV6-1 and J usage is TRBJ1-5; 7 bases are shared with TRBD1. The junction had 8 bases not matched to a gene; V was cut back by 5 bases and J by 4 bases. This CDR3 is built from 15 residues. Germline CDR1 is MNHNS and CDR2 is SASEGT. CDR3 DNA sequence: TGTGCCAGCAGTACAGGACAGGCCTCGAATCAGCCCCAGCATTTT. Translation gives CASSTGQASNQPQHF.

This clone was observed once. The CDR3 DNA sequence: TGTGCCTGGAGTCGGCAGGAGAACACTGAAGCTTTCTTT. It codes for CAWSRQENTEAFF. The V gene is TRBV30, the J gene TRBJ1-1; no clear D gene. Germline V gives CDR1 GTSNPN, CDR2 SVGIG (reference sequence). Between the trimmed V and J ends, which lost 2 bases and 1 base, there was a span of 8 bases. The CDR3 totals 13 residues. Combining the CDR3 with reference TRBV30 and TRBJ1-1 gives the whole variable domain SQTIHQWPATLVQPVGSPLSLECTVEGTSNPNLYWYRQAAGRGLQLLFYSVGIGQISSEVPQNLSASRPQDRQFILSSKKLLLSDSGFYLCAWSRQENTEAFFGQGTRLTVV.

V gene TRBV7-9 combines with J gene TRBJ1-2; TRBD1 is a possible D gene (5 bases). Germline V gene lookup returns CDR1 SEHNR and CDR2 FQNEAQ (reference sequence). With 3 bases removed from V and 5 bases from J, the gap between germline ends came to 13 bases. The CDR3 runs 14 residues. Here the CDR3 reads CASSFGTQAYGYTF. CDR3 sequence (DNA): TGTGCCAGCAGCTTTGGGACCCAAGCGTATGGCTACACCTTC. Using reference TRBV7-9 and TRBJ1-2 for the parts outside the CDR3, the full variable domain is DTGVSQNPRHKITKRGQNVTFRCDPISEHNRLYWYRQTLGQGPEFLTYFQNEAQLEKSRLLSDRFSAERPKGSFSTLEIQRTEQGDSAMYLCASSFGTQAYGYTFGSGTRLTVV.

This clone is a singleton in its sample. The CDR3 DNA is TGTGCCTGGAGTTTGGGTAGGTCCTACAATGAGCAGTTCTTC. Amino acid sequence: CAWSLGRSYNEQFF. The rearrangement joins TRBV30 to TRBJ2-1; D unresolved. CDR3 length: 14 residues. The V end lost 2 bases, the J end lost 1 base, and 9 bases lay between the germline ends. Germline V gene sequence: CDR1 GTSNPN, CDR2 SVGIG (reference sequence).

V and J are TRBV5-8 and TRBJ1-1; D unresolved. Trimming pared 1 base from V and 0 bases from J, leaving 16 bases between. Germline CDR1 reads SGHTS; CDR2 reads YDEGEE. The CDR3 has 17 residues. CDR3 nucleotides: TGTGCCAGCAGCTTGAGGCTCTTTGGCAGAATGAACACTGAAGCTTTCTTT. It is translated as CASSLRLFGRMNTEAFF.

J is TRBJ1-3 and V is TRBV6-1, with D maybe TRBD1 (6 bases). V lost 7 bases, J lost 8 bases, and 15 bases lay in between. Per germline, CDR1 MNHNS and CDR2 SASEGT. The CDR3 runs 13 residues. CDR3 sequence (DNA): TGTGCCAGCACCGAGGGGGGTTGGGACACCATATATTTT. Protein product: CASTEGGWDTIYF.

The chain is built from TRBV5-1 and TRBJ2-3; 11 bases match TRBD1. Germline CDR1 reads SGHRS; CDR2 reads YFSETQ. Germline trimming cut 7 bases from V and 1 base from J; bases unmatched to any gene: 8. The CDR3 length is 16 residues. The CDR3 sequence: CASHRGQGVRTDTQYF. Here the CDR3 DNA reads TGCGCCAGCCATAGGGGACAGGGGGTGCGCACAGATACGCAGTATTTT.

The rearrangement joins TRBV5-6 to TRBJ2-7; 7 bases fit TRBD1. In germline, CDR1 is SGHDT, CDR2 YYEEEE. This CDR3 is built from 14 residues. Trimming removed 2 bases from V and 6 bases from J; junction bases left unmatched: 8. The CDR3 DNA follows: TGTGCCAGCAGCTTTATCGACAGGGACCTCGAGCAGTACTTC. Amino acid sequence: CASSFIDRDLEQYF.

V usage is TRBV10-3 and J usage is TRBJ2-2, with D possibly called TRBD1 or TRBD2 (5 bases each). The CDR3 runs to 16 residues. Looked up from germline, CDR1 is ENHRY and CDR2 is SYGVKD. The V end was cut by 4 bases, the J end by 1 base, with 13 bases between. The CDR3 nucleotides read TGTGCCATCAGTGGAGGGGTAGGGGAGAACACCGGGGAGCTGTTTTTT. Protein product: CAISGGVGENTGELFF.

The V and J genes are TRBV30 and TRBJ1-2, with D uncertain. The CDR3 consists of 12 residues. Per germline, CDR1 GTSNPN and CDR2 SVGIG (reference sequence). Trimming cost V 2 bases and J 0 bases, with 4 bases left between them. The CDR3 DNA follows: TGTGCCTGGAGTCTTACTAACTATGGCTACACCTTC. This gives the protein CAWSLTNYGYTF.

CDR3 coding DNA: TGTGCCAGCAGTTTACAGGGGGAACTAGTCCTAAGCTCCTACAATGAGCAGTTCTTC. Its translation is CASSLQGELVLSSYNEQFF. The chain couples TRBV27 to TRBJ2-1; the match to TRBD1 covers 7 bases. V gave up 2 bases and J gave up 0 bases; unmatched junction bases: 13. The CDR3 loop spans 19 amino acids. In germline, CDR1 is MNHEY, CDR2 SMNVEV (reference sequence).

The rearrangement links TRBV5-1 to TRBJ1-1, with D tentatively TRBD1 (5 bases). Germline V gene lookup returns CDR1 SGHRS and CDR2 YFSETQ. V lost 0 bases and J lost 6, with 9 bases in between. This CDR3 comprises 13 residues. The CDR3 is CASSLAQGAEAFF. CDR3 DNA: TGCGCCAGCAGCTTGGCGCAGGGCGCTGAAGCTTTCTTT.

DNA for the CDR3: TGTGCCAGCAGTTTTAGGGGCCGGGGGGCTAACACTGCTGAAGCTTTCTTT. This sequence encodes CASSFRGRGANTAEAFF. The rearrangement uses TRBV28 and TRBJ1-1, with D possibly TRBD1 on 6 matching bases. Germline V gene sequence: CDR1 MDHEN, CDR2 SYDVKM. The CDR3 runs to 17 residues. V gave up 3 bases and J gave up 6 bases, with 23 bases separating them.

The CDR3 coding sequence is TGCGCCAGCAGCCAACGGTCTTTTAGCAATCAGCCCCAGCATTTT. Protein product: CASSQRSFSNQPQHF. The chain links TRBV4-1 to TRBJ1-5; D not certain. Per the germline V gene, CDR1 is MGHRA and CDR2 is YSYEKL. V was clipped by 2 bases and J by 0 bases, with 8 bases between them. The CDR3 contains 15 residues.

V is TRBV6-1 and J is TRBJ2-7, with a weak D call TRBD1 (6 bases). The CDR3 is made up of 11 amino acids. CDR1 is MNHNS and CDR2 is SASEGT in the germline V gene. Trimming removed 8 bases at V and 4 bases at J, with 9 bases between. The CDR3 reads CASLTGYEQYF. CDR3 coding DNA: TGTGCCAGCCTAACAGGGTACGAGCAGTACTTC.

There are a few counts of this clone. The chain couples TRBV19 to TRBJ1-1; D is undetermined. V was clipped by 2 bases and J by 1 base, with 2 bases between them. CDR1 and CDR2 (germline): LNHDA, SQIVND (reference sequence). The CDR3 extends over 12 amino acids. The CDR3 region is CASSIQNTEAFF. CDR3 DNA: TGTGCCAGTAGTATACAGAACACTGAAGCTTTCTTT.

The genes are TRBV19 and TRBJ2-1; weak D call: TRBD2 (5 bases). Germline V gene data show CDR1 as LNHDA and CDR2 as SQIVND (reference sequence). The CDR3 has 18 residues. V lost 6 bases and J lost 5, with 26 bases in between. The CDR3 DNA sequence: TGTGCCAGTAGCCCTGAGGGAATGGCCCTAAGTGGGGACAATGAGCAGTTCTTC. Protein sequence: CASSPEGMALSGDNEQFF.

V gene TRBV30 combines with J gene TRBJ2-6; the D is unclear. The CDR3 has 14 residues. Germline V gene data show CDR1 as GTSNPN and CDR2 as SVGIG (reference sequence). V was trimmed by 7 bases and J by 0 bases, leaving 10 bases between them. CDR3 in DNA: TGTGCCTTTTCGGGCGACTCTGGGGCCAACGTCCTGACTTTC. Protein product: CAFSGDSGANVLTF. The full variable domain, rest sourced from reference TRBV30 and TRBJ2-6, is SQTIHQWPATLVQPVGSPLSLECTVEGTSNPNLYWYRQAAGRGLQLLFYSVGIGQISSEVPQNLSASRPQDRQFILSSKKLLLSDSGFYLCAFSGDSGANVLTFGAGSRLTVL.

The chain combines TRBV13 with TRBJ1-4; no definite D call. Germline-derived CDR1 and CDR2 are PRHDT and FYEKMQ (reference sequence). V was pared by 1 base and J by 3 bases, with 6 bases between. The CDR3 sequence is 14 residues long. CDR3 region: CASSLDRSNEKLFF. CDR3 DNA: TGTGCCAGCAGCTTAGACCGTTCTAATGAAAAACTGTTTTTT.

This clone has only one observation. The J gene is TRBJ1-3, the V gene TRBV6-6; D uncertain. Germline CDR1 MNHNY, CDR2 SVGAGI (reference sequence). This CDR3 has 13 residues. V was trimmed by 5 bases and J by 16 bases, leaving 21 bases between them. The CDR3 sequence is CASSKDQVTGLYF. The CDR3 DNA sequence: TGTGCCAGCAGTAAAGATCAGGTCACCGGCTTGTATTTT.

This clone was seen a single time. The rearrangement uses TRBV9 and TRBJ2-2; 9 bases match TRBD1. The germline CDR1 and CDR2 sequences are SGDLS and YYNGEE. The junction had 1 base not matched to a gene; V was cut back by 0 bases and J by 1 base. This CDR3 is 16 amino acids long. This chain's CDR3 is CASSVAGQGNTGELFF. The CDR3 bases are TGTGCCAGCAGCGTAGCGGGACAGGGGAACACCGGGGAGCTGTTTTTT. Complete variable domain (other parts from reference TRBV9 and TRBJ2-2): DSGVTQTPKHLITATGQRVTLRCSPRSGDLSVYWYQQSLDQGLQFLIQYYNGEERAKGNILERFSAQQFPDLHSELNLSSLELGDSALYFCASSVAGQGNTGELFFGEGSRLTVL.

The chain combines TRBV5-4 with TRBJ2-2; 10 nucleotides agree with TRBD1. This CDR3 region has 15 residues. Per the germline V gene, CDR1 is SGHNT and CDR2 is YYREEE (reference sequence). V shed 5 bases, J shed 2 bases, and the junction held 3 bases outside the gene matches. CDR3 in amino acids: CASRPTGGNTGELFF. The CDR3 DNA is TGTGCCAGCAGACCGACAGGGGGCAACACCGGGGAGCTGTTTTTT. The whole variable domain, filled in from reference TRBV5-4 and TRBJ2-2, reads ETGVTQSPTHLIKTRGQQVTLRCSSQSGHNTVSWYQQALGQGPQFIFQYYREEENGRGNFPPRFSGLQFPNYSSELNVNALELDDSALYLCASRPTGGNTGELFFGEGSRLTVL.

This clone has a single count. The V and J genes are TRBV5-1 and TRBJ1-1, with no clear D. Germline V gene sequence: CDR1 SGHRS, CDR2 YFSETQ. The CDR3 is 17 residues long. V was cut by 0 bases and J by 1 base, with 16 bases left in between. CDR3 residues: CASSLGYLAGSNTEAFF. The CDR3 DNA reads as TGCGCCAGCAGCTTGGGTTATTTGGCGGGATCGAACACTGAAGCTTTCTTT.